Each of the 18 T cell receptor beta chains below was sequenced from the same sample in a study of shared clonotypes between healthy human individuals. The assay was immunoSEQ multiplex PCR, and TCRdb's table has in-frame clones only and misses some. The sample holds a few hundred thousand clones, about 96% seen once. Sequencing was performed on naive CD4+ T cells sorted from blood. Subset meaning: CD45RA+ positively selected. Source of these receptors: a woman aged 25-40 years in good health.

This clone came up once. This chain connects TRBV18 to TRBJ2-5; 8 bases fit TRBD1. The last part of the DNA fits TRBJ2-7 better; the J call may be wrong. This CDR3 spans 19 amino acids. CDR1 is KGHSH and CDR2 is LQKENI in the germline V gene. Here the CDR3 DNA reads TGTGCCAGCTCACCCACACAGGGGGAAATCAAAAGGGCTGACTACGAGCAGTACTTC. It is translated as CASSPTQGEIKRADYEQYF.

J is TRBJ2-1 and V is TRBV5-6; TRBD1 aligns across 9 bases. Germline V gene lookup returns CDR1 SGHDT and CDR2 YYEEEE. The CDR3 consists of 16 residues. The V gene end was trimmed by 4 bases and the J gene end by 8 bases; junction bases not matched to a gene: 13. The CDR3 loop reads CASSRRPGQGLDEQFF. For the CDR3, the DNA is TGTGCCAGCAGCCGACGTCCGGGACAGGGATTGGATGAGCAGTTCTTC.

This chain links TRBV19 with TRBJ1-1, with 7 bases matching TRBD1. With V trimmed by 4 bases and J by 0 bases, 5 bases remained unmatched. From germline, CDR1 is LNHDA and CDR2 SQIVND (reference sequence). This CDR3 spans 15 amino acids. As DNA, the CDR3 is TGTGCCAGTAGTACACGACAGGGTATGAACACTGAAGCTTTCTTT. It encodes CASSTRQGMNTEAFF. The full variable domain, in which reference TRBV19 and TRBJ1-1 provide the parts outside the CDR3, is DGGITQSPKYLFRKEGQNVTLSCEQNLNHDAMYWYRQDPGQGLRLIYYSQIVNDFQKGDIAEGYSVSREKKESFPLTVTSAQKNPTAFYLCASSTRQGMNTEAFFGQGTRLTVV.

The V call is TRBV5-1, the J call TRBJ1-1; D may be TRBD1 (6 bases). Germline V lookup: CDR1 SGHRS, CDR2 YFSETQ. This CDR3 has 14 residues. Trimming left V 7 bases short and J 4 bases short, with 17 bases between. CDR3 sequence (DNA): TGCGCCAGCGTAGGGGGAGAGTTAGGCACTGAAGCTTTCTTT. The encoded protein is CASVGGELGTEAFF.

The rearrangement links TRBV19 to TRBJ2-4; 8 nucleotides line up with TRBD2. In germline, CDR1 is LNHDA, CDR2 SQIVND (reference sequence). The V segment lost 3 bases and the J segment 3 bases; nucleotides outside the gene matches: 10. The CDR3 is made up of 17 amino acids. This CDR3 reads CASSIPRTSKDKNIQYF. The CDR3 DNA follows: TGTGCCAGTAGTATTCCCCGGACTAGCAAGGACAAAAACATTCAGTACTTC. Drawing the rest from reference TRBV19 and TRBJ2-4, the complete variable domain is DGGITQSPKYLFRKEGQNVTLSCEQNLNHDAMYWYRQDPGQGLRLIYYSQIVNDFQKGDIAEGYSVSREKKESFPLTVTSAQKNPTAFYLCASSIPRTSKDKNIQYFGAGTRLSVL.

A remark on this clone: This sample also contains other DNA sequences that code for the same CDR3. This chain connects TRBV30 to TRBJ2-7; the D is unclear. The CDR3 contains 11 residues. Per the germline V gene, CDR1 is GTSNPN and CDR2 is SVGIG (reference sequence). With 0 bases removed from V and 1 base from J, the gap between germline ends came to 1 base. The CDR3 sequence: CAWSVSYEQYF. DNA of the CDR3: TGTGCCTGGAGTGTTTCCTACGAGCAGTACTTC.

The V gene is TRBV2, the J gene TRBJ1-3; D gene ambiguous. Trimming left V 7 bases short and J 0 bases short, with 7 bases between. The CDR3 has 13 residues. Germline assignment: CDR1 SNHLY and CDR2 FYNNEI. The chain's CDR3 is CASTANSGNTIYF. DNA of the CDR3: TGTGCCAGCACGGCGAACTCTGGAAACACCATATATTTT.

The J gene is TRBJ2-1, the V gene TRBV7-9; D is unresolved. Deletions cut 4 bases from V and 14 bases from J, with 9 bases between. Germline CDR1 and CDR2: SEHNR and FQNEAQ (reference sequence). This CDR3 contains 10 residues. CDR3 sequence reads: CASSSAIKFF. Written as DNA, the CDR3 is TGTGCCAGCAGCTCGGCAATCAAGTTCTTC.

V gene TRBV4-2 combines with J gene TRBJ2-5; 8 nucleotides match TRBD2. The J call is in doubt because the DNA end fits TRBJ2-7 better. The germline CDR1 and CDR2 sequences are LGHNA and YNFKEQ. The CDR3 spans 16 residues. CDR3 sequence: CASSQVGREGLYEQYF. DNA of the CDR3: TGTGCCAGCAGCCAAGTCGGCCGGGAGGGACTATACGAGCAGTACTTC.

The J gene is TRBJ1-6, the V gene TRBV9, with 8 bases identical to TRBD1. Germline CDR1 SGDLS, CDR2 YYNGEE. The CDR3 totals 16 residues. V was clipped by 3 bases and J by 7 bases; unmatched bases: 9. DNA for the CDR3: TGTGCCAGCAGCGCCGGTCGACAGGGGAGGAATTCACCCCTCCACTTT. Protein: CASSAGRQGRNSPLHF.

The chain employs TRBV21-1 and TRBJ2-3. TRBV21-1 is deemed a pseudogene. The CDR3 consists of 16 residues. In nucleotides, the CDR3 is TGTGCCAGCAGCAAAAAGGGTTTAACTGGCACAGATACGCAGTATTTT. Residues: CASSKKGLTGTDTQYF.

The gene calls are TRBV5-1 and TRBJ2-2; TRBD1 agrees at 9 bases. Germline values: CDR1 SGHRS, CDR2 YFSETQ. The CDR3 is 16 residues long. After removal of 5 bases from V and 4 bases from J, the junction contained 9 bases not matched to a gene. CDR3 bases: TGCGCCAGCAGAACGATAGGACAGGGGATCACCGGGGAGCTGTTTTTT. This codes for CASRTIGQGITGELFF.

The rearrangement uses TRBV5-1 and TRBJ2-2; TRBD2 might be the D (5 bases). Germline V gives CDR1 SGHRS, CDR2 YFSETQ. Trimming took 6 bases from V and 5 from J, leaving 17 bases between them. The CDR3 has 15 amino acids. The CDR3 DNA reads TGCGCCAGCATAATAGGCGGAGGCGGGACCGGGGAGCTGTTTTTT. It specifies CASIIGGGGTGELFF.

This chain links TRBV19 with TRBJ1-5; D remains unclear. The CDR3 sequence is 16 residues long. From germline, CDR1 is LNHDA and CDR2 SQIVND (reference sequence). V lost 3 bases and J 2 bases, leaving 14 bases between the germline ends. The CDR3 bases are TGTGCCAGTAGTATCGAAGGGATAAGGGGCAATCAGCCCCAGCATTTT. It is translated as CASSIEGIRGNQPQHF.

The gene calls are TRBV28 and TRBJ1-2, with D tentatively TRBD1 (6 bases). Germline V gene sequence: CDR1 MDHEN, CDR2 SYDVKM. The CDR3 contains 14 residues. Trimming removed 6 bases from V and 8 bases from J, with 19 bases in between. CDR3 sequence: CASSVSAGAYGYTF. The CDR3 DNA reads as TGTGCCAGCAGCGTGTCGGCAGGGGCGTACGGCTACACCTTC.

The chain has TRBV11-2 and TRBJ1-2, with D perhaps TRBD1 (6 bases). The CDR3 totals 13 residues. Deletions cut 4 bases from V and 5 bases from J, with 11 bases between. The V gene's germline CDR1 is SGHAT and CDR2 FQNNGV. CDR3 in amino acids: CASSWAQGYGYTF. CDR3 DNA sequence: TGTGCCAGCAGCTGGGCCCAGGGGTATGGCTACACCTTC.

This rearrangement joins TRBV18 to TRBJ1-5; D is uncertain. The CDR3 is 13 amino acids. Germline CDR1 and CDR2: KGHSH and LQKENI. Trimming left V 1 base short and J 5 bases short, with 6 bases between. The CDR3, as DNA: TGTGCCAGCTCACCACTGAGGGATCAGCCCCAGCATTTT. This codes for CASSPLRDQPQHF.

This chain links TRBV28 with TRBJ2-3; D not resolved. Between the trimmed V and J ends, which lost 4 bases and 5 bases, there was a span of 10 bases. This CDR3 spans 13 amino acids. The germline V gene encodes CDR1 MDHEN and CDR2 SYDVKM. The CDR3 DNA sequence: TGTGCCAGCAGTTCGCCGACGGGAGATACGCAGTATTTT. The encoded protein is CASSSPTGDTQYF. Supplemented by reference TRBV28 and TRBJ2-3, the full variable domain reads DVKVTQSSRYLVKRTGEKVFLECVQDMDHENMFWYRQDPGLGLRLIYFSYDVKMKEKGDIPEGYSVSREKKERFSLILESASTNQTSMYLCASSSPTGDTQYFGPGTRLTVL.